One and the same sample provided the 14 T cell receptor beta chains below, sequenced in a study of blood T cell repertoires in COVID-19. Method: immunoSEQ multiplex PCR; TCRdb's copy keeps in-frame clones and lacks some. The sample has under 200,000 clones, roughly 82% seen once. Input material: peripheral blood. The receptors here all came from a woman aged 25 to 45 with acute or convalescent COVID-19.

The chain employs TRBV20-1 and TRBJ1-1; the match to TRBD1 covers 7 bases. Germline lookup yields CDR1 DFQATT and CDR2 SNEGSKA (reference sequence). The CDR3 is 11 residues long. The V gene end was trimmed by 5 bases and the J gene end by 11 bases; junction bases not matched to a gene: 8. CDR3 residues: CSAQSTGRAFF. CDR3 bases: TGCAGTGCTCAGTCGACAGGGCGGGCTTTCTTT.

The J gene is TRBJ1-5, the V gene TRBV6-4; TRBD1 aligns across 7 bases. Unmatched junction bases numbered 7, after V lost 4 bases and J lost 10 bases. Germline V CDR1 and CDR2: MRHNA, SNTAGT. CDR3 length: 13 amino acids. The CDR3 spells CASSVDRVQPQHF. CDR3 in DNA: TGTGCCAGCAGTGTAGACAGGGTACAACCCCAGCATTTT.

This chain links TRBV19 with TRBJ1-2, with TRBD1 matching over 12 bases. Per the germline V gene, CDR1 is LNHDA and CDR2 is SQIVND (reference sequence). The CDR3 runs to 16 residues. Losses at the gene ends were 3 bases for V and 8 bases for J; bases not matched to a gene: 10. The CDR3 nucleotides read TGTGCCAGTAGTATCAAAGGGACAGGGGGCGTCAGGGGCTACACCTTC. Translated, it gives CASSIKGTGGVRGYTF.

The gene calls are TRBV29-1 and TRBJ2-1, with D maybe TRBD1 (6 bases). The CDR3 totals 13 residues. The germline V gene has CDR1 SQVTM and CDR2 ANQGSEA. The V gene lost 8 bases and the J gene lost 6 bases, with 17 bases spanning the gap. CDR3 protein: CSFRQEGLNEQFF. DNA of the CDR3: TGCAGCTTCCGACAGGAAGGACTCAATGAGCAGTTCTTC.

J is TRBJ1-6 and V is TRBV7-2, with D possibly matching TRBD1 (5 bases). The germline gives CDR1 SGHTA, CDR2 FQGNSA. The CDR3 is 17 residues long. The V and J ends lost 2 bases and 9 bases respectively, with 20 bases between them. CDR3 in amino acids: CASSLFSVWGVSSPLHF. Written as DNA, the CDR3 is TGTGCCAGCAGCTTATTCTCCGTATGGGGGGTTTCTTCACCCCTCCACTTT.

The chain carries TRBV4-3 and TRBJ2-7, with D unclear. V lost 0 bases to trimming and J lost 4 bases, with 7 bases between them. In germline, CDR1 is LGHNA, CDR2 YSLEER. This CDR3 contains 13 residues. CDR3 residues: CASSQERLYEQYF. In DNA form, the CDR3 reads TGCGCCAGCAGCCAAGAGAGGTTATACGAGCAGTACTTC.

Only one count was recorded for this clone. The rearrangement links TRBV30 to TRBJ1-2; D not resolved. CDR3 size: 13 residues. The germline CDR1 and CDR2 sequences are GTSNPN and SVGIG (reference sequence). V gave up 2 bases and J gave up 2 bases, with 9 bases separating them. The CDR3 region is CAWSLEGNYGYTF. The CDR3 coding sequence is TGTGCCTGGAGTTTAGAGGGAAACTATGGCTACACCTTC.

V gene TRBV7-9 combines with J gene TRBJ1-1; D gene unclear. Germline V gene data show CDR1 as SEHNR and CDR2 as FQNEAQ (reference sequence). V was trimmed by 4 bases and J by 1 base, leaving 13 bases between them. The CDR3 runs to 15 residues. CDR3 sequence: CASSSGEVENTEAFF. DNA of the CDR3: TGTGCCAGCAGCTCCGGGGAAGTTGAGAACACTGAAGCTTTCTTT.

The chain links TRBV19 to TRBJ2-1; a possible D gene is TRBD1 (6 bases). The V gene's germline CDR1 is LNHDA and CDR2 SQIVND (reference sequence). V lost 5 bases to trimming and J lost 0 bases, with 11 bases between them. There are 15 residues in the CDR3. The CDR3 DNA sequence: TGTGCCAGTAGTGCACAGGGTCCCTCCTACAATGAGCAGTTCTTC. The encoded protein is CASSAQGPSYNEQFF.

A single count supports this clone. This chain joins TRBV6-5 and TRBJ1-2, with a tentative D call TRBD1 (6 bases). Trimming shortened V by 2 bases and J by 3 bases, and 16 bases separated the two germline ends. The CDR3 totals 16 residues. The germline CDR1 and CDR2 sequences are MNHEY and SVGAGI. CDR3 sequence reads: CASSYVLGQSYYGYTF. In DNA, the CDR3 is TGTGCCAGCAGTTACGTTTTAGGACAGAGCTACTATGGCTACACCTTC.

Many counts were recorded for this clone. The CDR3 here is CASSLRTWTSGSVNEQFF. Here the CDR3 DNA reads TGTGCCAGCAGCCTTAGGACGTGGACAAGCGGGAGTGTCAATGAGCAGTTCTTC. This chain links TRBV4-2 with TRBJ2-1; 8 bases agree with TRBD2. The CDR3 runs 18 residues. J was trimmed by 6 bases and V by 4 bases; bases with no gene match: 17. Germline assignment: CDR1 LGHNA and CDR2 YNFKEQ.

In this sample, this clone turned up once. The genes are TRBV18 and TRBJ2-7; D unclear. V was pared by 2 bases and J by 6 bases, with 5 bases between. The CDR3 totals 11 residues. From germline, CDR1 is KGHSH and CDR2 LQKENI. CDR3 coding DNA: TGTGCCAGCTCACCAGGGCGCGAGCAGTACTTC. It specifies CASSPGREQYF.

The chain links TRBV12-3 or TRBV12-4 to TRBJ1-2, with a weak D call TRBD1 (5 bases). CDR3 length equals 12 residues. Trimming pared 1 base from V and 8 bases from J, leaving 8 bases between. For the CDR3, the DNA is TGTGCCAGCAGTTTAGGGGGCTCAGGCTACACCTTC. It codes for CASSLGGSGYTF.

This chain connects TRBV7-9 to TRBJ2-7; tentative D call: TRBD2 (7 bases). The CDR3 consists of 17 residues. V gave up 5 bases and J gave up 2 bases, with 22 bases separating them. In germline, CDR1 is SEHNR, CDR2 FQNEAQ (reference sequence). As DNA, the CDR3 is TGTGCCAGCAGCCCCAGCGGGGTTGGGGGCGGCACCTACGAGCAGTACTTC. Its translation is CASSPSGVGGGTYEQYF.